This T cell receptor beta chain was captured in a study of response to subunit inactivated influenza vaccine. MiXCR, run by TCRdb on the RT-PCR reads, gives a single entry per CDR3 protein. The table records almost 250,000 distinct CDR3 sequences, 9% to 15% of them present only once. CDR1 and CDR2 (germline): SQVTM, ANQGSEA. The CDR3 loop spans 14 amino acids. V gave up 6 bases and J gave up 0 bases; unmatched junction bases: 6. This clonotype was counted at least ten times. The starting material was non-naive T cells sorted from PBMCs, obtained approximately 15 days before vaccination. The receptor was derived from a man aged 50-60 years who received an inactivated influenza vaccine. This chain uses TRBV29-1 with TRBJ1-1; TRBD1 agrees at 8 bases. The CDR3 is CSVDRGGMNTEAFF. The CDR3 DNA sequence: TGCAGCGTCGACAGGGGAGGGATGAACACTGAAGCTTTCTTT.